The 12 T cell receptor beta chains below come from one sample, sequenced in a study of blood T cell repertoires in COVID-19. The protocol was immunoSEQ multiplex PCR, while the TCRdb copy is restricted to in-frame clones and leaves out a portion. Of some 250,000 clones in the sample, about four fifths were seen once. Sequencing was done on a sample of peripheral blood. These receptors all stem from a man of 80 years or more with acute or convalescent COVID-19.

V gene TRBV6-5 combines with J gene TRBJ2-1; D is perhaps TRBD1 (6 bases). Germline assignment: CDR1 MNHEY and CDR2 SVGAGI. V was pared by 8 bases and J by 12 bases, with 11 bases between. The CDR3 has 10 residues. The CDR3 region is CASRDITQFF. The CDR3 region has the DNA TGTGCCAGCCGGGACATAACGCAGTTCTTC.

This clone was recorded only once. This chain joins TRBV30 and TRBJ2-3; TRBD2 might be the D (5 bases). Trimming took 1 base from V and 2 from J, leaving 10 bases between them. Germline V CDR1 and CDR2: GTSNPN, SVGIG (reference sequence). The CDR3 is 14 amino acids. The DNA for the CDR3 is TGTGCCTGGAGTGGTGGGAGACCCACAGATACGCAGTATTTT. Translating it yields CAWSGGRPTDTQYF.

To note about this clone: Other DNA sequences in this specimen translate into the identical CDR3. The rearrangement links TRBV18 to TRBJ1-5, with D perhaps matching TRBD1 (6 bases). V lost 2 bases to trimming and J lost 4 bases, with 9 bases between them. Germline CDR1 and CDR2: KGHSH and LQKENI. The CDR3 is 14 amino acids. Here the CDR3 DNA reads TGTGCCAGCTCACCAACAGGGCAAAATCAGCCCCAGCATTTT. It yields the protein CASSPTGQNQPQHF.

The rearrangement links TRBV7-2 to TRBJ1-2; 9 bases match TRBD1. The V segment lost 5 bases and the J segment 4 bases; nucleotides outside the gene matches: 11. Germline CDR1 and CDR2: SGHTA and FQGNSA. There are 16 residues in the CDR3. CDR3 protein: CASSQGGQGGSYGYTF. The CDR3, as DNA: TGTGCCAGCAGCCAAGGGGGACAGGGAGGAAGCTATGGCTACACCTTC.

The CDR3 sequence: CASSLSRTDRYEQYF. In DNA form, the CDR3 reads TGTGCCAGCAGTTTAAGTAGGACCGACAGATACGAGCAGTACTTC. The chain combines TRBV28 with TRBJ2-7; possibly TRBD1 for D (5 bases). From germline, CDR1 is MDHEN and CDR2 SYDVKM. V lost 2 bases, J lost 4 bases, and 15 bases lay in between. The CDR3 has 15 amino acids.

This chain connects TRBV19 to TRBJ1-3; 8 bases align to TRBD1. Germline CDR1 and CDR2: LNHDA and SQIVND (reference sequence). Unmatched junction bases numbered 4, after V lost 10 bases and J lost 2 bases. The CDR3 contains 13 residues. The CDR3 loop reads CATLDRAGNTIYF. In DNA form, the CDR3 reads TGTGCCACCCTGGACAGGGCTGGAAACACCATATATTTT.

V gene TRBV24-1 combines with J gene TRBJ1-6; D might be TRBD1 (5 bases). Germline V gene sequence: CDR1 KGHDR, CDR2 SFDVKD. The CDR3 is 16 residues long. The V and J ends lost 0 bases and 9 bases respectively, with 14 bases between them. In DNA, the CDR3 is TGTGCCACCAGTGATTTGACGGTCTGGGGCGGTTCACCCCTCCACTTT. Translating it yields CATSDLTVWGGSPLHF.

As regards this clone: The sample has other DNA sequences that encode this CDR3 too. The CDR3 here is CASSLGLAEETQYF. The CDR3 DNA follows: TGTGCCAGCAGCTTAGGGCTAGCGGAAGAGACCCAGTACTTC. The chain couples TRBV7-2 to TRBJ2-5; 7 bases align to TRBD2. V dropped 1 base and J dropped 3; count of bases not matched to a gene: 2. The CDR3 is made up of 14 amino acids. Germline CDR1 is SGHTA and CDR2 is FQGNSA.

The CDR3 sequence is CASSLEEGVDNQPQHF. In DNA, the CDR3 is TGCGCCAGCAGCTTGGAGGAAGGGGTCGACAATCAGCCCCAGCATTTT. This chain uses TRBV5-1 with TRBJ1-5; D might be TRBD1 (5 bases). Germline assignment: CDR1 SGHRS and CDR2 YFSETQ. The CDR3 runs to 16 residues. Trimming pared 0 bases from V and 3 bases from J, leaving 13 bases between.

V is TRBV28 and J is TRBJ1-6; perhaps TRBD1 as D (5 bases). The germline CDR1 and CDR2 sequences are MDHEN and SYDVKM. The CDR3 spans 15 residues. Trimming shortened V by 3 bases and J by 1 base, and 7 bases separated the two germline ends. The CDR3 DNA reads TGTGCCAGCAGTTTGGGGGGTTCCTATAATTCACCCCTCCACTTT. Amino acids: CASSLGGSYNSPLHF.

V usage is TRBV28 and J usage is TRBJ1-1, with TRBD1 matching 7 bases. The CDR3 totals 15 residues. Trimming removed 5 bases from V and 2 bases from J; junction bases left unmatched: 8. The germline CDR1 and CDR2 sequences are MDHEN and SYDVKM. CDR3 coding DNA: TGTGCCAGCAGTATCACGGGACAGAGAAACACTGAAGCTTTCTTT. It is translated as CASSITGQRNTEAFF.

The rearrangement joins TRBV2 to TRBJ2-7; no reliable D call. The CDR3 loop spans 12 amino acids. Germline V gene lookup returns CDR1 SNHLY and CDR2 FYNNEI. The V end lost 6 bases, the J end lost 0 bases, and 6 bases lay between the germline ends. The CDR3 is CASSSPSYEQYF. CDR3 DNA: TGTGCCAGCAGCTCTCCCTCCTACGAGCAGTACTTC.